The clone carrying this T cell receptor beta chain was detected once. Antigen specificity is unknown. V was pared by 6 bases and J by 7 bases, with 18 bases between. The CDR3 extends over 14 amino acids. All donors with ophthalmopathy were recorded as having moderate-to-severe activity, CAS ≥3, NOSPECS ≥4 and a duration under 3 months. PBMCs came from 10 ml of fresh peripheral blood. The data originate from a study of Graves' ophthalmopathy and Graves' hyperthyroidism. Study results and limitations: Blood also carried most expanded thyroid clonotypes exceeding 0.001 frequency.

TCR beta CDR3 amplification used RNA transcripts. Second-round multiplex PCR followed a first-round RT-PCR using HTBI primers. Each CDR3 protein gets one entry after TCRdb re-called the multiplex PCR reads with MiXCR. The sample contains about 740,000 distinct CDR3 sequences, roughly two fifths of which appear only once. This receptor was identified in an adult man with Graves' ophthalmopathy. Sequenced input: peripheral blood. This sequence joins TRBV12-3 or TRBV12-4 and TRBJ2-5; D may be TRBD2 (6 bases). CDR3 in amino acids: CASSLGGGYGTQYF. The CDR3 region has the DNA TGTGCCAGCAGCTTGGGGGGAGGTTATGGGACCCAGTACTTC.